The 14 T cell receptor beta chains below were found in one sample sequenced in a study of spatial heterogeneity in lung cancer. Findings of the study overall: Mutation counts in tumors were tracked by counts of expanded intratumoral alpha and beta TCRs.

Using its own MiXCR run on the 5' RACE reads, TCRdb lists one record per CDR3 protein. Among about 4,000 distinct CDR3 sequences listed, about 9.4% were seen once. No antigen has been assigned to these receptors. Time point of the sample: sample taken at primary tumor resection. The sample consisted of lung tumor tissue, taken at surgery. Every receptor here comes from a male donor with early-stage non-small cell lung cancer.

In regard to this clonotype: For a library built for alpha chains, this beta chain is a stray read; little rests on its size. The chain has TRBV3-1 and TRBJ2-5; possibly TRBD2 for D (5 bases). CDR1 and CDR2 (germline): LGHDT, YNNKEL (reference sequence). Trimming removed 1 base at V and 1 base at J, with 10 bases between. This CDR3 spans 15 amino acids. The CDR3 protein is CASSQGWRIQETQYF. Here the CDR3 DNA reads TGTGCCAGCAGCCAAGGCTGGAGGATCCAAGAGACCCAGTACTTC.

This clonotype is termed medium-sized (0.01 to 0.1%). This beta chain is off target for a library built for alpha chains, so its abundance means little. The chain joins TRBV7-2 to TRBJ2-7, with D maybe TRBD2 (5 bases). Trimming removed 5 bases from V and 3 bases from J, with 11 bases in between. This CDR3 is 13 amino acids long. Germline CDR1 SGHTA, CDR2 FQGNSA. As DNA, the CDR3 is TGTGCCAGCAGCGCGGACTCGAGCTACGAGCAGTACTTC. Amino acids: CASSADSSYEQYF.

This clonotype was seen a handful of times. Because the library targeted alpha chains, this beta chain is an off-target read whose size means little. The rearrangement uses TRBV10-1 and TRBJ2-1; the D is unclear. CDR3 length: 11 amino acids. Germline CDR1 is WNHNN and CDR2 is SYGVQD (reference sequence). V was clipped by 6 bases and J by 6 bases, with 6 bases between them. The CDR3 bases are TGCGCCAGCAGCGGATCCAATGAGCAGTTCTTC. This sequence encodes CASSGSNEQFF.

Within the sample, this clonotype is medium-sized (0.01 to 0.1%). Because this beta chain is a stray read in a library intended to capture alpha chains, its abundance should not be given much weight. The chain combines TRBV20-1 with TRBJ1-2; 11 bases fit TRBD1. V lost 3 bases to trimming and J lost 8 bases; unmatched junction nucleotides: 2. CDR1 is DFQATT and CDR2 is SNEGSKA in the germline V gene (reference sequence). The CDR3 runs 12 residues. DNA for the CDR3: TGCAGTGCTAGGGACAGGGGGCGCGGCTACACCTTC. Translating gives CSARDRGRGYTF.

In its sample, this clonotype was seen many times. In a library made to pick up alpha chains, this beta chain is a stray read with a size that means little. This rearrangement joins TRBV12-3 or TRBV12-4 to TRBJ2-1; D gene unclear. The V gene lost 6 bases and the J gene lost 4 bases, with 7 bases spanning the gap. The length of the CDR3 is 12 residues. CDR3 sequence (DNA): TGTGCCAGCAGGCTTGTTTACAATGAGCAGTTCTTC. Protein product: CASRLVYNEQFF.

Regarding this clonotype: Within a library made for alpha chains, this beta chain is off target, and its count is uninformative. V is TRBV7-2 and J is TRBJ2-3; tentatively, D is TRBD1 (6 bases). V was cut by 5 bases and J by 1 base, with 19 bases left in between. Germline V CDR1 and CDR2: SGHTA, FQGNSA. The CDR3 runs to 17 residues. The CDR3 loop reads CASSQGPSSGGTDTQYF. The DNA for the CDR3 is TGTGCCAGCAGCCAGGGGCCATCCTCAGGGGGCACAGATACGCAGTATTTT. The entire variable domain, with the rest obtained from reference TRBV7-2 and TRBJ2-3, is as follows: GAGVSQSPSNKVTEKGKDVELRCDPISGHTALYWYRQSLGQGLEFLIYFQGNSAPDKSGLPSDRFSAERTGGSVSTLTIQRTQQEDSAVYLCASSQGPSSGGTDTQYFGPGTRLTVL.

This clonotype was counted ten times or more. This beta chain is a stray sequence in a library constructed for alpha chains; its clone size is not meaningful. The chain links TRBV11-2 to TRBJ2-7, with D maybe TRBD2 (5 bases). V was shortened by 1 base and J by 7 bases, with 14 bases between the two germline ends. Germline V lookup: CDR1 SGHAT, CDR2 FQNNGV. The CDR3 has 14 amino acids. For the CDR3, the DNA is TGTGCCAGCAGCTTAGGCGCGGAGACGGGAGAGCAGTACTTC. This translates into CASSLGAETGEQYF.

On this clonotype itself: This beta chain was picked up by a library intended for alpha chains and is off target, so its count carries little meaning. The V gene is TRBV7-9, the J gene TRBJ1-1; D remains unclear. Trimming took 5 bases from V and 2 from J, leaving 18 bases between them. The CDR3 has 16 residues. Germline values: CDR1 SEHNR, CDR2 FQNEAQ (reference sequence). The chain's CDR3 is CASSPPRTIDNTEAFF. CDR3 bases: TGTGCCAGCAGCCCTCCCCGGACGATCGACAACACTGAAGCTTTCTTT.

In its sample, this clonotype is medium-sized. This beta chain is a stray read from a library made for alpha chains; its abundance is not meaningful. The chain recombines TRBV6-1 with TRBJ1-2; 8 nucleotides align to TRBD1. The CDR3 runs to 15 residues. V trimming: 8 bases; J trimming: 2 bases; junction bases outside the gene matches: 10. Germline CDR1 and CDR2: MNHNS and SASEGT. The CDR3 protein is CASRQGTEVNYGYTF. CDR3 in DNA: TGTGCCAGCCGACAGGGGACAGAAGTCAACTATGGCTACACCTTC.

Turning to this clonotype: Since it is a stray read in a library aimed at alpha chains, this beta chain has a size that is not meaningful. The chain carries TRBV18 and TRBJ2-6, with D hard to call. V was cut by 7 bases and J by 0 bases, with 4 bases left in between. Per the germline V gene, CDR1 is KGHSH and CDR2 is LQKENI. The CDR3 contains 13 residues. The CDR3 spells CASLRSGANVLTF. The CDR3 DNA is TGTGCCAGCTTACGCTCTGGGGCCAACGTCCTGACTTTC.

This clonotype was found many times. In a library made to pick up alpha chains, this beta chain is a stray read with a size that means little. J is TRBJ2-1 and V is TRBV27, with 10 nucleotides matching TRBD1. This CDR3 has 14 amino acids. The germline V gene encodes CDR1 MNHEY and CDR2 SMNVEV (reference sequence). V shed 5 bases and J 9 bases; nucleotides not matched to a gene: 7. This chain's CDR3 is CASSADRGLGEQFF. The CDR3 nucleotides read TGTGCCAGCAGTGCCGACAGGGGGCTCGGTGAGCAGTTCTTC.

By sample fraction, this clonotype is medium-sized. This beta chain was picked up by a library intended for alpha chains and is off target, so its count carries little meaning. The chain links TRBV27 to TRBJ2-7; 7 bases line up with TRBD1. V trimming: 6 bases; J trimming: 0 bases; junction bases outside the gene matches: 8. The CDR3 consists of 15 residues. The germline gives CDR1 MNHEY, CDR2 SMNVEV (reference sequence). The CDR3 loop reads CASSRSRDSSYEQYF. The CDR3 coding sequence is TGTGCCAGCAGCCGCTCCCGGGACAGCTCCTACGAGCAGTACTTC.

This clonotype ranks as medium-sized. The library was designed around alpha chains, so this beta chain is a stray read whose abundance carries little weight. The rearrangement uses TRBV7-3 and TRBJ2-2, with 8 bases lining up with TRBD1. Germline values: CDR1 SGHTA, CDR2 FQGTGA. V was clipped by 2 bases and J by 1 base; unmatched bases: 0. This CDR3 has 15 residues. The CDR3 protein is CASSLGQGNTGELFF. For the CDR3, the DNA is TGTGCCAGCAGCTTAGGACAGGGGAACACCGGGGAGCTGTTTTTT.

This clonotype showed up many times. Since it is a stray read in a library aimed at alpha chains, this beta chain has a size that is not meaningful. The genes are TRBV12-3 or TRBV12-4 and TRBJ2-5; possibly TRBD1 or TRBD2 for D (5 bases each). V was cut by 4 bases and J by 5 bases, with 8 bases left in between. The CDR3 has 12 amino acids. CDR3 region: CASSYGAETQYF. The CDR3 DNA reads as TGTGCCAGCAGTTACGGGGCCGAGACCCAGTACTTC.